The 21 T cell receptor beta chains reported below all come from one sample, sequenced in a study of beta chain features in type 1 diabetes. Expressed TCRB transcripts were sequenced after all isolated RNA was converted to cDNA. Clones were read by immunoSEQ multiplex PCR, and TCRdb kept only the in-frame ones, dropping some. This table holds 300,000 to 450,000 clones, 15% to 20% found once. Sequencing was carried out using naive CD4+ T cells from blood. These receptors were taken from a woman aged 18-29 years in good health.

This clone was seen more than once but under ten times. The chain joins TRBV7-9 to TRBJ2-2, with 8 bases fitting TRBD2. After removal of 2 bases from V and 3 bases from J, the junction contained 14 bases not matched to a gene. CDR1 is SEHNR and CDR2 is FQNEAQ in the germline V gene (reference sequence). The CDR3 sequence is 19 residues long. The chain's CDR3 is CASSLIRVRGRTYTGELFF. The CDR3, as DNA: TGTGCCAGCAGCTTAATCAGAGTGCGCGGGAGGACATACACCGGGGAGCTGTTTTTT.

This chain uses TRBV18 with TRBJ1-3; D might be TRBD1 (5 bases). The germline V gene encodes CDR1 KGHSH and CDR2 LQKENI. CDR3 length equals 14 residues. V shed 3 bases and J shed 3 bases, with 9 bases lying between them. The CDR3 sequence: CASSPSRDGNTIYF. The CDR3 DNA reads as TGTGCCAGCTCACCTTCCAGGGATGGAAACACCATATATTTT.

The chain is built from TRBV7-9 and TRBJ2-1; 7 nucleotides match TRBD1. Germline V gene lookup returns CDR1 SEHNR and CDR2 FQNEAQ (reference sequence). This CDR3 is 15 amino acids long. The V and J ends lost 5 bases and 3 bases, in that order; junction bases with no gene match: 7. The CDR3 reads CASSRSQGDYNEQFF. CDR3 DNA sequence: TGTGCCAGCAGCCGGTCCCAGGGGGACTACAATGAGCAGTTCTTC.

Only a few counts were recorded for this clone. The chain combines TRBV21-1 with TRBJ2-1; the listed D gene, TRBD2, was not tested against the DNA. TRBV21-1 is given as a pseudogene. This CDR3 spans 16 amino acids. The CDR3: CASSKGTAGASNEQFF. For the CDR3, the DNA is TGTGCCAGCAGCAAAGGAACAGCGGGAGCGTCCAATGAGCAGTTCTTC.

V is TRBV25-1 and J is TRBJ1-2; weak D call: TRBD1 (6 bases). The CDR3 is made up of 14 amino acids. Germline V CDR1 and CDR2: MGHDK, SYGVNS. Deletions cut 3 bases from V and 4 bases from J, with 12 bases between. This CDR3 is CASSDTTGPYGYTF. In DNA form, the CDR3 reads TGTGCCAGCAGTGATACCACAGGGCCCTATGGCTACACCTTC.

About this clone itself: Other nucleotide sequences from this sample produce the same CDR3. The rearrangement uses TRBV14 and TRBJ2-2, with unresolved D. The V gene's germline CDR1 is SGHDN and CDR2 FVKESK. The CDR3 spans 14 residues. V was cut by 0 bases and J by 2 bases, with 4 bases left in between. CDR3 coding DNA: TGTGCCAGCAGCCAAGATCTTAACACCGGGGAGCTGTTTTTT. This encodes CASSQDLNTGELFF.

The chain carries TRBV6-6 and TRBJ1-5; 8 bases are a match to TRBD1. Unmatched junction bases numbered 6, after V lost 5 bases and J lost 9 bases. CDR1 is MNHNY and CDR2 is SVGAGI in the germline V gene (reference sequence). The CDR3 extends over 13 amino acids. CDR3 residues: CASSPDRVGPQHF. The DNA of the CDR3 is TGTGCCAGCAGTCCGGACAGGGTGGGGCCCCAGCATTTT.

In this sample, this clone turned up a few times. The rearrangement uses TRBV4-2 and TRBJ1-2; D ambiguous. Germline CDR1 reads LGHNA; CDR2 reads YNFKEQ. Trimming cost V 0 bases and J 6 bases, with 14 bases left between them. CDR3 length equals 15 residues. The CDR3 is CASSQEERVIHGYTF. As DNA, the CDR3 is TGTGCCAGCAGCCAAGAAGAGAGGGTGATCCATGGCTACACCTTC.

This clone was found a few times. This specimen includes other DNA sequences encoding the same CDR3. This chain uses TRBV9 with TRBJ2-5, with 12 bases that match TRBD2. The ends lost 0 bases at V and 4 bases at J; junction bases unmatched: 4. Germline V gene sequence: CDR1 SGDLS, CDR2 YYNGEE. The CDR3 contains 16 residues. The CDR3 DNA is TGTGCCAGCAGCGTAGCGGGACTAGCGGGCGGAGAGACCCAGTACTTC. Protein product: CASSVAGLAGGETQYF. The whole variable domain, remainder taken from reference TRBV9 and TRBJ2-5, is DSGVTQTPKHLITATGQRVTLRCSPRSGDLSVYWYQQSLDQGLQFLIQYYNGEERAKGNILERFSAQQFPDLHSELNLSSLELGDSALYFCASSVAGLAGGETQYFGPGTRLLVL.

Comment on this clone: Other DNA sequences in this specimen translate into the identical CDR3. The rearrangement links TRBV5-1 to TRBJ2-7; TRBD1 is a possible D gene (6 bases). This CDR3 comprises 12 residues. CDR1 SGHRS and CDR2 YFSETQ come from the germline V gene. Trimming left V 1 base short and J 4 bases short, with 6 bases between. CDR3 in amino acids: CASSLQGYEQYF. The CDR3 bases are TGCGCCAGCAGCTTGCAGGGGTACGAGCAGTACTTC.

This clone came up a few times. J is TRBJ2-3 and V is TRBV10-3, with 9 positions matching TRBD2. V lost 11 bases to trimming and J lost 1 base; unmatched junction nucleotides: 7. This CDR3 is 14 amino acids long. Germline lookup yields CDR1 ENHRY and CDR2 SYGVKD. This chain's CDR3 is CASRGGAGTDTQYF. The CDR3 bases are TGTGCCTCGCGCGGGGGGGCAGGCACAGATACGCAGTATTTT.

The chain is built from TRBV6-1 and TRBJ2-1; 11 nucleotides align to TRBD2. Germline V gene lookup returns CDR1 MNHNS and CDR2 SASEGT. The junction had 5 bases not matched to a gene; V was cut back by 1 base and J by 9 bases. This CDR3 has 15 residues. The CDR3 sequence is CASSEGLAGGREQFF. The CDR3 DNA is TGTGCCAGCAGTGAAGGTCTAGCGGGGGGACGTGAGCAGTTCTTC.

This clone has a handful of counts. The chain joins TRBV5-1 to TRBJ2-7, with TRBD2 as a possible D gene (5 bases). Germline lookup yields CDR1 SGHRS and CDR2 YFSETQ. V was shortened by 0 bases and J by 3 bases, with 10 bases between the two germline ends. The CDR3 loop spans 14 amino acids. CDR3: CASSLVRGGYEQYF. CDR3 nucleotide sequence: TGCGCCAGCAGCTTGGTTAGAGGAGGCTACGAGCAGTACTTC.

In its sample, this clone was seen a few times. The gene calls are TRBV18 and TRBJ1-1; TRBD1 might be the D (6 bases). This CDR3 is built from 15 residues. CDR1 KGHSH and CDR2 LQKENI come from the germline V gene. V lost 5 bases to trimming and J lost 4 bases, with 17 bases between them. CDR3 bases: TGTGCCAGCTCAGCGTTACAGGGAGAACCCACTGAAGCTTTCTTT. It is translated as CASSALQGEPTEAFF.

V and J are TRBV7-9 and TRBJ1-6; TRBD1 matches 8 bases. This CDR3 is 13 amino acids long. With 7 bases clipped from V and 7 bases from J, the junction kept 3 bases outside the gene matches. Germline-derived CDR1 and CDR2 are SEHNR and FQNEAQ (reference sequence). The CDR3 bases are TGTGCCAGCACGGACAGGGAGAATTCACCCCTCCACTTT. Protein: CASTDRENSPLHF.

V and J are TRBV9 and TRBJ2-3; D perhaps matches TRBD2 (6 bases). Germline V gene data show CDR1 as SGDLS and CDR2 as YYNGEE. The length of the CDR3 is 17 residues. V lost 4 bases, J lost 0 bases, and 18 bases lay in between. As DNA, the CDR3 is TGTGCCAGCAGCACGGGGGTTGGGGACGCTAGCACAGATACGCAGTATTTT. This encodes CASSTGVGDASTDTQYF.

This chain links TRBV9 with TRBJ2-5; perhaps TRBD2 as D (5 bases). Germline V gene lookup returns CDR1 SGDLS and CDR2 YYNGEE. The CDR3 loop spans 14 amino acids. V lost 3 bases to trimming and J lost 5 bases, with 14 bases between them. CDR3: CASSEFPTGETQYF. The CDR3 nucleotides read TGTGCCAGCAGCGAATTCCCGACGGGGGAGACCCAGTACTTC.

This clone was observed a few times. This chain links TRBV4-2 with TRBJ2-7; TRBD2 aligns across 11 bases. The V and J ends lost 3 bases and 2 bases, in that order; junction bases with no gene match: 3. Germline CDR1 reads LGHNA; CDR2 reads YNFKEQ. The CDR3 is made up of 15 amino acids. CDR3: CASSQTSGTTYEQYF. The CDR3 bases are TGTGCCAGCAGCCAGACTAGCGGGACAACCTACGAGCAGTACTTC.

This clone occurred a few times. The genes are TRBV30 and TRBJ1-1; no definite D call. CDR1 is GTSNPN and CDR2 is SVGIG in the germline V gene (reference sequence). Trimming stripped 2 bases from V and 6 bases from J, with 4 bases between. There are 10 residues in the CDR3. The CDR3 loop reads CAWSHSEAFF. In nucleotides, the CDR3 is TGTGCCTGGAGTCACTCTGAAGCTTTCTTT. Full variable domain (rest looked up from reference TRBV30 and TRBJ1-1): SQTIHQWPATLVQPVGSPLSLECTVEGTSNPNLYWYRQAAGRGLQLLFYSVGIGQISSEVPQNLSASRPQDRQFILSSKKLLLSDSGFYLCAWSHSEAFFGQGTRLTVV.

This chain uses TRBV7-2 with TRBJ1-5; D is ambiguous. This CDR3 contains 15 residues. Deletions cut 8 bases from V and 0 bases from J, with 14 bases between. Germline lookup yields CDR1 SGHTA and CDR2 FQGNSA. The CDR3 is CASGREGYSNQPQHF. The CDR3 nucleotides read TGTGCCAGCGGTCGAGAGGGATATAGCAATCAGCCCCAGCATTTT.

The rearrangement links TRBV5-6 to TRBJ1-2, with 10 bases aligning to TRBD1. CDR1 and CDR2 (germline): SGHDT, YYEEEE. J lost 4 bases, V lost 6 bases, and 15 bases had no gene match. This CDR3 contains 17 residues. The CDR3 coding sequence is TGTGCCAGCACCGGAGAACCGGGGACAGGGGTTACCTATGGCTACACCTTC. Its translation: CASTGEPGTGVTYGYTF.